This TCR beta chain was retrieved from a study of shared clonotypes between healthy human individuals. Healthy adults negative for HIV, lacking recent acute infections or vaccinations, served as donors. The donor cohort consisted entirely of Caucasian adults residing in Nashville, Tennessee. Genomic DNA of each subset was evenly split across several immunoSEQ plates. Sequencing was performed with immunoSEQ multiplex PCR; in TCRdb, only in-frame clones are kept and a portion is missing. The sample records approximately 1.5 million clones, under 99% being singletons. The CDR3 consists of 12 residues. Germline V gene data show CDR1 as MNHEY and CDR2 as SMNVEV (reference sequence). V shed 1 base and J shed 6 bases, with 3 bases lying between them.

The sequenced material came from naive CD4+ T cells sorted from blood. Subset noted: CD45RA+ positively selected. The V call is TRBV27, the J call TRBJ2-2, with no clear D. This TCR was sampled from a man aged 25-40 years in good health. In DNA form, the CDR3 reads TGTGCCAGCAGTTTATATGCCGGGGAGCTGTTTTTT. This gives the protein CASSLYAGELFF.